The clone carrying this T cell receptor (beta chain) appeared a few times. The antigen is undetermined. Using constant-segment primers, 5'RACE produced TCR alpha and TCR beta cDNA libraries carrying sample barcodes and UMIs. Via MiXCR, TCRdb re-called the 5' RACE reads, giving one row per CDR3 protein. The sample carries around 300,000 distinct CDR3 sequences, approximately 8% recorded once. The V gene end was trimmed by 6 bases and the J gene end by 0 bases; junction bases not matched to a gene: 4. This CDR3 is 15 amino acids long. The data were obtained in a study of T-cell memory formation after mild COVID-19. Points from the study as a whole: Day 15 to 85 contracting clones showed balanced CD4/CD8; day 15 to 37 expanders favored CD4+. Among CD4+ contracting clones, most were CM and EM, and CD8+ ones EMRA.

The rearrangement uses TRBV12-3 or TRBV12-4 and TRBJ2-7; 11 bases line up with TRBD2. This TCR derives from a man younger than 35 who had mild COVID-19 (a few samples of this study predate the infection). Cell type and time point are not known. Sequenced sample: PBMCs or a T cell subset sorted from them (not recorded which). For the CDR3, the DNA is TGTGCCAGCAGCGCCACTAGCGGGGGCTCCTACGAGCAGTACTTC. Its protein is CASSATSGGSYEQYF.